This entry lists 32 T cell receptor beta chains sequenced from one sample in a study of spatial heterogeneity in lung cancer. Indicated time point: blood at routine non-recurrence follow-up after resection. Whole RNA came from tumor, nontumor lung or frozen PBMC and was sequenced without being sorted. TCRdb independently ran MiXCR on the 5' RACE reads; one entry per CDR3 protein. The repertoire holds about 120,000 distinct CDR3 sequences, with 10% to 15% as singletons. The starting material was PBMCs, obtained at follow-up. The receptors here all came from a male donor with early-stage non-small cell lung cancer.

Only a few counts were recorded for this clonotype. The chain recombines TRBV2 with TRBJ2-2, with D possibly TRBD2 on 5 matching bases. Germline lookup yields CDR1 SNHLY and CDR2 FYNNEI. CDR3 length: 16 residues. The V and J ends lost 2 bases and 2 bases respectively, with 12 bases between them. The CDR3: CASSERGILNTGELFF. The DNA of the CDR3 is TGTGCCAGCAGTGAAAGAGGGATACTTAACACCGGGGAGCTGTTTTTT.

This clonotype was counted only a few times. The CDR3 DNA reads as TGTGCCAGCAGCTTGCGAGGGGGCGAGTATCAGCCCCAGCATTTT. Amino acid sequence: CASSLRGGEYQPQHF. The rearrangement uses TRBV7-2 and TRBJ1-5; 7 bases map to TRBD1. V trimming: 3 bases; J trimming: 5 bases; junction bases outside the gene matches: 7. This CDR3 has 15 residues. From germline, CDR1 is SGHTA and CDR2 FQGNSA.

This clonotype was observed many times. This chain joins TRBV7-9 and TRBJ2-5; no reliable D call. The CDR3 is made up of 14 amino acids. V lost 1 base to trimming and J lost 4 bases, with 10 bases between them. Germline loops: CDR1 SEHNR, CDR2 FQNEAQ (reference sequence). The CDR3 sequence is CASSLVGSGETQYF. The CDR3, as DNA: TGTGCCAGCAGCTTAGTGGGATCTGGAGAGACCCAGTACTTC.

The V and J genes are TRBV15 and TRBJ1-1; D may be TRBD1 (5 bases). CDR1 LNHNV and CDR2 YYDKDF come from the germline V gene (reference sequence). The CDR3 length is 14 residues. V gave up 0 bases and J gave up 6 bases, with 11 bases separating them. CDR3 protein: CATSRDSGIPEAFF. The CDR3 DNA is TGTGCCACCAGCAGAGATTCAGGGATCCCTGAAGCTTTCTTT. Full variable domain (rest looked up from reference TRBV15 and TRBJ1-1): DAMVIQNPRYQVTQFGKPVTLSCSQTLNHNVMYWYQQKSSQAPKLLFHYYDKDFNNEADTPDNFQSRRPNTSFCFLDIRSPGLGDTAMYLCATSRDSGIPEAFFGQGTRLTVV.

There are a few counts of this clonotype. The chain links TRBV5-1 to TRBJ1-1; 9 bases are shared with TRBD1. V lost 1 base to trimming and J lost 3 bases; unmatched junction nucleotides: 1. Germline V CDR1 and CDR2: SGHRS, YFSETQ. CDR3 length: 14 residues. CDR3 bases: TGCGCCAGCAGCTTGACAGGGGGCTACACTGAAGCTTTCTTT. Its translation is CASSLTGGYTEAFF.

This clonotype was seen only a few times. The rearrangement links TRBV12-3 or TRBV12-4 to TRBJ2-6, with D perhaps matching TRBD1 (5 bases). Deletions cut 3 bases from V and 0 bases from J, with 15 bases between. The CDR3 has 18 residues. In DNA, the CDR3 is TGTGCCAGCAGTTTTCCGAGACAGAGCGTCTCTGGGGCCAACGTCCTGACTTTC. Its translation is CASSFPRQSVSGANVLTF.

This clonotype was counted only a few times. The V call is TRBV19, the J call TRBJ2-2, with TRBD1 as a possible D gene (8 bases). Trimming shortened V by 5 bases and J by 6 bases, and 13 bases separated the two germline ends. The CDR3 spans 14 residues. The germline CDR1 and CDR2 sequences are LNHDA and SQIVND (reference sequence). For the CDR3, the DNA is TGTGCCAGTAGTGGACAGGGAGGGGCCGGGGAGCTGTTTTTT. Translated: CASSGQGGAGELFF. The full variable domain, rest sourced from reference TRBV19 and TRBJ2-2, is DGGITQSPKYLFRKEGQNVTLSCEQNLNHDAMYWYRQDPGQGLRLIYYSQIVNDFQKGDIAEGYSVSREKKESFPLTVTSAQKNPTAFYLCASSGQGGAGELFFGEGSRLTVL.

This clonotype occurred a few times. The chain uses TRBV11-3 and TRBJ2-3; TRBD2 matches 7 bases. The CDR3 extends over 15 amino acids. V lost 1 base to trimming and J lost 2 bases; unmatched junction nucleotides: 3. CDR1 is SGHNT and CDR2 is YENEEA in the germline V gene. The CDR3 here is CASSLGGGVTDTQYF. The CDR3 DNA reads as TGTGCCAGCAGCTTAGGTGGGGGGGTCACAGATACGCAGTATTTT.

The CDR3, as DNA: TGTGCCAGTAAGCCGGACAGGGGGGCTAGTGGCTACACCTTC. Its protein is CASKPDRGASGYTF. The chain combines TRBV19 with TRBJ1-2, with 10 bases identical to TRBD1. Germline V CDR1 and CDR2: LNHDA, SQIVND (reference sequence). V lost 7 bases and J lost 7; bases outside the gene matches: 9. CDR3 length: 14 residues.

The chain carries TRBV5-1 and TRBJ2-1, with D possibly matching TRBD1 (6 bases). The CDR3 extends over 15 amino acids. The V and J ends lost 0 bases and 4 bases respectively, with 11 bases between them. From germline, CDR1 is SGHRS and CDR2 YFSETQ. The CDR3 nucleotides are TGCGCCAGCAGCTTGGGCATACAGGGTTACAATGAGCAGTTCTTC. It codes for CASSLGIQGYNEQFF.

This clonotype was picked up a small number of times. The chain is built from TRBV6-2 or TRBV6-3 and TRBJ2-7, with 9 nucleotides matching TRBD2. V trimming: 8 bases; J trimming: 4 bases; junction bases outside the gene matches: 9. The CDR3 has 14 residues. Germline V gives CDR1 MNHEY, CDR2 SVGEGT. The CDR3 region has the DNA TGTGCCAGCTTTCGCGCAGCGGGGGGATACGAGCAGTACTTC. This gives the protein CASFRAAGGYEQYF.

The chain combines TRBV20-1 with TRBJ1-3; D is uncertain. This CDR3 spans 14 amino acids. The germline CDR1 and CDR2 sequences are DFQATT and SNEGSKA (reference sequence). Deletions cut 6 bases from V and 3 bases from J, with 15 bases between. CDR3 sequence: CSARSMGDGNTIYF. CDR3 nucleotides: TGCAGTGCCCGGTCCATGGGAGATGGAAACACCATATATTTT.

The table lists this clonotype with a few counts. The V call is TRBV20-1, the J call TRBJ2-5; D is unresolved. Germline CDR1 is DFQATT and CDR2 is SNEGSKA (reference sequence). The length of the CDR3 is 12 residues. Trimming left V 3 bases short and J 7 bases short, with 12 bases between. The CDR3 nucleotides read TGCAGTGCTAGTCAGTTAAGATCGACCCAGTACTTC. It translates to CSASQLRSTQYF.

In its sample, this clonotype was seen many times. The chain has TRBV10-3 and TRBJ2-5, with a tentative D call TRBD1 (6 bases). Per germline, CDR1 ENHRY and CDR2 SYGVKD. V lost 8 bases and J lost 3, with 10 bases in between. This CDR3 has 12 residues. The CDR3, as DNA: TGTGCCATCGGGGGACAAGAAGAGACCCAGTACTTC. It translates to CAIGGQEETQYF.

The V call is TRBV24-1, the J call TRBJ2-3; D not resolved. V was cut by 7 bases and J by 4 bases, with 17 bases left in between. The CDR3 is 15 amino acids. Looked up from germline, CDR1 is KGHDR and CDR2 is SFDVKD. Written as DNA, the CDR3 is TGTGCCACCAGCCGGCAAGGGAAGAAGGCAGATACGCAGTATTTT. Translation: CATSRQGKKADTQYF.

This clonotype was seen more than once but under ten times. This rearrangement joins TRBV6-5 to TRBJ2-1; D perhaps matches TRBD2 (5 bases). V dropped 10 bases and J dropped 4 bases, with 17 bases sitting between them. Germline V gene lookup returns CDR1 MNHEY and CDR2 SVGAGI. The CDR3 loop spans 14 amino acids. The DNA of the CDR3 is TGTGCCACCTTCCCGGACGGACTTTACAATGAGCAGTTCTTC. This encodes CATFPDGLYNEQFF.

There are a few counts of this clonotype. V usage is TRBV11-1 and J usage is TRBJ1-1; unclear D gene. The germline V gene has CDR1 SGHAT and CDR2 FQDESV (reference sequence). The CDR3 extends over 14 amino acids. The V end lost 3 bases, the J end lost 1 base, and 9 bases lay between the germline ends. CDR3 sequence reads: CASSFVTRNTEAFF. The DNA for the CDR3 is TGTGCCAGCAGCTTCGTGACAAGGAACACTGAAGCTTTCTTT.

The DNA for the CDR3 is TGCAGTGCTAGTCCCGCAGGTAGCTCCTATAATTCACCCCTCCACTTT. The encoded protein is CSASPAGSSYNSPLHF. This rearrangement joins TRBV20-1 to TRBJ1-6; D ambiguous. The V gene lost 3 bases and the J gene lost 0 bases, with 12 bases spanning the gap. This CDR3 has 16 residues. Per germline, CDR1 DFQATT and CDR2 SNEGSKA (reference sequence).

This clonotype turned up a few times. The V call is TRBV6-2 or TRBV6-3, the J call TRBJ2-5, with 12 bases matching TRBD2. CDR3 length: 14 amino acids. The germline V gene encodes CDR1 MNHEY and CDR2 SVGEGT. Trimming removed 7 bases from V and 3 bases from J; junction bases left unmatched: 3. The CDR3 sequence is CASKASGREETQYF. The DNA of the CDR3 is TGTGCCAGCAAGGCTAGCGGGAGGGAAGAGACCCAGTACTTC.

The J gene is TRBJ2-2, the V gene TRBV7-2; 12 nucleotides line up with TRBD2. CDR3 size: 16 residues. Germline V CDR1 and CDR2: SGHTA, FQGNSA. Trimming removed 5 bases from V and 4 bases from J; junction bases left unmatched: 5. Here the CDR3 reads CASSELAGGPTGELFF. CDR3 bases: TGTGCCAGCAGCGAACTAGCGGGGGGCCCCACCGGGGAGCTGTTTTTT.

This chain connects TRBV7-2 to TRBJ1-5; a weak D match, TRBD1 (6 bases). CDR1 is SGHTA, CDR2 FQGNSA, per germline. There are 17 residues in the CDR3. Trimming took off 2 bases at V and 1 base at J, with 15 bases between the two ends. The CDR3 region is CASSLKSTGLSNQPQHF. The CDR3 DNA reads as TGTGCCAGCAGCTTAAAGTCGACAGGCTTAAGCAATCAGCCCCAGCATTTT.

The chain links TRBV11-3 to TRBJ2-5; 7 bases line up with TRBD1. CDR1 is SGHNT and CDR2 is YENEEA in the germline V gene. Germline trimming cut 5 bases from V and 2 bases from J; bases unmatched to any gene: 8. The CDR3 length is 15 residues. The DNA for the CDR3 is TGTGCCAGCAGCCTCGAACCGGGACAGCAAGAGACCCAGTACTTC. It codes for CASSLEPGQQETQYF.

The rearrangement links TRBV29-1 to TRBJ2-3, with no clear D. Germline loops: CDR1 SQVTM, CDR2 ANQGSEA. CDR3 length: 14 residues. The V gene lost 0 bases and the J gene lost 6 bases, with 13 bases spanning the gap. The CDR3 is CSVEDLYARDTQYF. In DNA, the CDR3 is TGCAGCGTTGAAGATCTATACGCGCGGGATACGCAGTATTTT.

The V gene is TRBV7-2, the J gene TRBJ1-2; 8 nucleotides match TRBD1. Germline V gene sequence: CDR1 SGHTA, CDR2 FQGNSA. The CDR3 has 16 residues. With V trimmed by 2 bases and J by 4 bases, 9 bases remained unmatched. The DNA of the CDR3 is TGTGCCAGCAGCTTAACGGAGGGACAGGCATTCTATGGCTACACCTTC. It translates to CASSLTEGQAFYGYTF.

This clonotype has a count of ten or more. The chain recombines TRBV6-1 with TRBJ2-3, with a possible D match to TRBD2 (5 bases). CDR3 length equals 13 residues. The germline V gene encodes CDR1 MNHNS and CDR2 SASEGT. V was trimmed by 7 bases and J by 1 base, leaving 9 bases between them. Here the CDR3 reads CASIKAGTDTQYF. For the CDR3, the DNA is TGTGCCAGCATCAAAGCGGGCACAGATACGCAGTATTTT.

J is TRBJ2-3 and V is TRBV28; TRBD2 matches 9 bases. This CDR3 is built from 15 residues. Germline V gene data show CDR1 as MDHEN and CDR2 as SYDVKM. V trimming: 3 bases; J trimming: 2 bases; junction bases outside the gene matches: 3. The chain's CDR3 is CASSLAGGNTDTQYF. The CDR3 DNA sequence: TGTGCCAGCAGTTTGGCGGGGGGGAACACAGATACGCAGTATTTT.

J is TRBJ2-3 and V is TRBV12-3 or TRBV12-4; D might be TRBD1 or TRBD2, each matching 6 bases. There are 15 residues in the CDR3. Trimming pared 3 bases from V and 5 bases from J, leaving 15 bases between. CDR3 in DNA: TGTGCCAGCAGTTTTACAGGGAGGAACGGAGATACGCAGTATTTT. This codes for CASSFTGRNGDTQYF.

The rearrangement uses TRBV5-1 and TRBJ1-3, with D maybe TRBD1 (6 bases). Germline-derived CDR1 and CDR2 are SGHRS and YFSETQ. This CDR3 has 17 amino acids. Trimming left V 3 bases short and J 0 bases short, with 16 bases between. The CDR3 region is CASSYTGRHNSGNTIYF. CDR3 nucleotides: TGCGCCAGCAGCTACACAGGGCGCCACAACTCTGGAAACACCATATATTTT.

There are many counts of this clonotype. The chain carries TRBV4-2 and TRBJ1-6; TRBD1 matches at 9 bases. Germline lookup yields CDR1 LGHNA and CDR2 YNFKEQ. The CDR3 spans 17 residues. V dropped 2 bases and J dropped 8; count of bases not matched to a gene: 10. The CDR3 DNA sequence: TGTGCCAGCAGCCAACCCCCTGGACAGGGGAATTATTCACCCCTCCACTTT. The encoded protein is CASSQPPGQGNYSPLHF.

This clonotype has just a few counts. The J gene is TRBJ1-2, the V gene TRBV7-9, with 9 bases matching TRBD1. CDR3 length: 15 residues. J lost 6 bases, V lost 4 bases, and 9 bases had no gene match. Germline V gene data show CDR1 as SEHNR and CDR2 as FQNEAQ (reference sequence). Here the CDR3 DNA reads TGTGCCAGCAGCTCCCAAGGGACAGGGATCGATGGCTACACCTTC. It translates to CASSSQGTGIDGYTF.

Many counts were recorded for this clonotype. This chain connects TRBV5-1 to TRBJ1-2; maybe TRBD1 (5 bases). This CDR3 region has 18 residues. The V gene lost 1 base and the J gene lost 0 bases, with 19 bases spanning the gap. CDR1 SGHRS and CDR2 YFSETQ come from the germline V gene. CDR3 sequence (DNA): TGCGCCAGCAGCTTGTTGGGCTCCCGGCAGGGTTCTAACTATGGCTACACCTTC. Its translation: CASSLLGSRQGSNYGYTF. Drawing the rest from reference TRBV5-1 and TRBJ1-2, the complete variable domain is KAGVTQTPRYLIKTRGQQVTLSCSPISGHRSVSWYQQTPGQGLQFLFEYFSETQRNKGNFPGRFSGRQFSNSRSEMNVSTLELGDSALYLCASSLLGSRQGSNYGYTFGSGTRLTVV.

This clonotype has at least ten counts. The J gene is TRBJ2-2, the V gene TRBV29-1; TRBD1 is a possible D gene (5 bases). V shed 3 bases and J shed 3 bases, with 14 bases lying between them. The CDR3 runs 15 residues. Germline V gives CDR1 SQVTM, CDR2 ANQGSEA. The CDR3 spells CSVESRERYTGELFF. The CDR3 DNA reads as TGCAGCGTTGAGTCCAGGGAACGGTACACCGGGGAGCTGTTTTTT.